A single sample gave rise to the 18 T cell receptor beta chains below, sequenced in a study of T cell responses to AZD1222 COVID-19 vaccine (dated by TCRdb to the early 2020s). Libraries were made using the immunoSEQ multiplex PCR assay. Here the immuneACCESS table is served through TCRdb, limited to in-frame sequences with V and J called. Missing clones are a known gap in these copies; in checked studies unresolved V genes cover under half, and the rest lacks a known reason. For this sample the table gives 120,000 to 150,000 clones, of which 70% to 90% were detected only once. The ten largest make up approximately 6% of the sample. The sample's time point, from its label and the paper: baseline before first vaccination. Sequencing used peripheral blood, obtained on day 0 of AZD1222 vaccination. The source of these receptors is an adult in good health.

The count of this clone is one. The chain employs TRBV7-2 and TRBJ2-7; D is unclear. Germline lookup yields CDR1 SGHTA and CDR2 FQGNSA. Between the trimmed V and J ends, which lost 5 bases and 0 bases, there was a span of 14 bases. The CDR3 has 15 residues. The DNA of the CDR3 is TGTGCCAGCAGCGGGGATTTGGGCAGCTCCTACGAGCAGTACTTC. Encoded protein: CASSGDLGSSYEQYF.

The chain has TRBV4-1 and TRBJ1-4; D uncertain. This CDR3 contains 15 residues. Between the trimmed V and J ends, which lost 4 bases and 7 bases, there was a span of 16 bases. Germline assignment: CDR1 MGHRA and CDR2 YSYEKL. DNA for the CDR3: TGCGCCAGCAGCCTACTACAAGGGTACGGTGAAAAACTGTTTTTT. Protein sequence: CASSLLQGYGEKLFF.

The count of this clone is one. The chain uses TRBV28 and TRBJ1-6, with D unresolved. Germline V gene sequence: CDR1 MDHEN, CDR2 SYDVKM. The CDR3 extends over 14 amino acids. The V and J ends lost 3 bases and 7 bases respectively, with 10 bases between them. DNA for the CDR3: TGTGCCAGCAGTTTGCGACTGTCCAATTCACCCCTCCACTTT. As protein: CASSLRLSNSPLHF.

The rearrangement links TRBV14 to TRBJ1-2; a possible D gene is TRBD1 (5 bases). CDR3 length: 15 amino acids. Trimming removed 0 bases from V and 4 bases from J, with 12 bases in between. Per germline, CDR1 SGHDN and CDR2 FVKESK. CDR3 region: CASSQDPRDLYGYTF. As DNA, the CDR3 is TGTGCCAGCAGCCAAGATCCCAGGGACCTCTATGGCTACACCTTC.

This clone has just a few counts. This chain joins TRBV19 and TRBJ1-2, with D possibly being TRBD1 (6 bases). The CDR3 has 16 residues. Germline CDR1 and CDR2: LNHDA and SQIVND (reference sequence). V lost 4 bases, J lost 0 bases, and 15 bases lay in between. The CDR3 sequence is CASSTRTDASNYGYTF. The DNA of the CDR3 is TGTGCCAGTAGTACTCGGACAGATGCCTCTAACTATGGCTACACCTTC.

This clone was counted once. This rearrangement joins TRBV24-1 to TRBJ2-1, with D perhaps given as TRBD1 or TRBD2 (5 bases each). This CDR3 comprises 16 residues. V lost 5 bases to trimming and J lost 5 bases, with 18 bases between them. CDR1 and CDR2 from the germline V gene are KGHDR and SFDVKD. The CDR3 DNA reads as TGTGCCACCAGTGCTCCTATGGGACGCAAGAACAATGAGCAGTTCTTC. Amino acid sequence: CATSAPMGRKNNEQFF.

The chain employs TRBV18 and TRBJ2-7; D possibly matches TRBD1 or TRBD2 (5 bases each). Trimming removed 3 bases at V and 2 bases at J, with 14 bases between. Germline-derived CDR1 and CDR2 are KGHSH and LQKENI. The CDR3 totals 15 residues. CDR3 residues: CASSPWGPTTYEQYF. The CDR3 DNA is TGTGCCAGCTCACCCTGGGGACCGACGACCTACGAGCAGTACTTC.

The chain employs TRBV14 and TRBJ2-1; D remains unclear. V was cut by 4 bases and J by 2 bases, with 6 bases left in between. The CDR3 totals 13 residues. Germline CDR1 reads SGHDN; CDR2 reads FVKESK. The DNA of the CDR3 is TGTGCCAGCAGCCCCCGGGCCTACAATGAGCAGTTCTTC. This codes for CASSPRAYNEQFF.

The chain links TRBV5-1 to TRBJ1-1; tentatively, D is TRBD1 (5 bases). The CDR3 runs to 14 residues. Looked up from germline, CDR1 is SGHRS and CDR2 is YFSETQ. V dropped 2 bases and J dropped 5 bases, with 13 bases sitting between them. The CDR3 DNA sequence: TGCGCCAGCAGCTTCCTTGGGGGAGGTACTGAAGCTTTCTTT. It yields the protein CASSFLGGGTEAFF.

This chain connects TRBV6-5 to TRBJ2-3; D may be TRBD2 (6 bases). CDR3 length: 12 residues. Trimming took 6 bases from V and 4 from J, leaving 8 bases between them. The V gene's germline CDR1 is MNHEY and CDR2 SVGAGI. The CDR3 spells CASSREADTQYF. The CDR3 DNA reads TGTGCCAGCAGCAGGGAGGCAGATACGCAGTATTTT.

The chain employs TRBV15 and TRBJ1-1, with 7 bases lining up with TRBD1. After removal of 3 bases from V and 5 bases from J, the junction contained 6 bases not matched to a gene. The germline V gene has CDR1 LNHNV and CDR2 YYDKDF (reference sequence). This CDR3 is built from 14 residues. CDR3 sequence reads: CATSSQGGETEAFF. CDR3 DNA: TGTGCCACCAGCAGCCAGGGGGGGGAAACTGAAGCTTTCTTT.

The sample holds one count of this clone. The chain recombines TRBV30 with TRBJ1-4; D is unclear. Germline lookup yields CDR1 GTSNPN and CDR2 SVGIG (reference sequence). This CDR3 is 11 amino acids long. The ends were cut back, 2 bases at V and 4 bases at J, with 2 bases in the middle. CDR3 DNA sequence: TGTGCCTGGAGTTATAATGAAAAACTGTTTTTT. It codes for CAWSYNEKLFF.

V is TRBV28 and J is TRBJ1-6, with 7 bases matching TRBD1. In germline, CDR1 is MDHEN, CDR2 SYDVKM. The CDR3 has 15 residues. Trimming at V came to 6 bases and at J to 5 bases, leaving 7 bases not matched to a gene. DNA of the CDR3: TGTGCCAGCAGCCTGACAGGGACCGATAATTCACCCCTCCACTTT. It specifies CASSLTGTDNSPLHF.

This clone was found a few times. This chain links TRBV7-9 with TRBJ1-2, with TRBD1 identical over 7 bases. The CDR3 runs to 13 residues. V shed 5 bases, J shed 7 bases, and the junction held 7 bases outside the gene matches. Germline values: CDR1 SEHNR, CDR2 FQNEAQ (reference sequence). DNA of the CDR3: TGTGCCAGCAGCACAGGGGCTAAGGGTGGCTACACCTTC. Residues: CASSTGAKGGYTF.

This clone was seen just once. This chain's CDR3 is CASSLGTGANYGYTF. CDR3 DNA sequence: TGTGCCAGCAGTTTAGGTACAGGGGCAAACTATGGCTACACCTTC. The chain joins TRBV27 to TRBJ1-2, with 7 bases matching TRBD1. V gave up 2 bases and J gave up 2 bases; unmatched junction bases: 5. CDR1 is MNHEY and CDR2 is SMNVEV in the germline V gene (reference sequence). The CDR3 contains 15 residues.

The chain recombines TRBV20-1 with TRBJ1-2, with D possibly matching TRBD1 (5 bases). V lost 3 bases to trimming and J lost 8 bases, with 19 bases between them. The CDR3 is 14 residues long. Germline CDR1 is DFQATT and CDR2 is SNEGSKA (reference sequence). The DNA for the CDR3 is TGCAGTGCTAGTCAGGGTGGGGGACCACGGGGCTACACCTTC. Encoded protein: CSASQGGGPRGYTF.

V gene TRBV7-2 combines with J gene TRBJ1-1, with D hard to call. The V gene lost 5 bases and the J gene lost 7 bases, with 20 bases spanning the gap. Germline V CDR1 and CDR2: SGHTA, FQGNSA. There are 15 residues in the CDR3. The CDR3 loop reads CASSPLWQPTHEAFF. CDR3 in DNA: TGTGCCAGCAGCCCCCTGTGGCAACCTACCCATGAAGCTTTCTTT.

V gene TRBV9 combines with J gene TRBJ1-3; D is possibly TRBD1 (5 bases). Germline CDR1 is SGDLS and CDR2 is YYNGEE. The V gene lost 3 bases and the J gene lost 4 bases, with 17 bases spanning the gap. This CDR3 is 16 amino acids long. The CDR3 region is CASSAPTGTPGNTIYF. CDR3 DNA: TGTGCCAGCAGCGCACCCACCGGGACGCCGGGAAACACCATATATTTT. The variable domain in full, completed from reference TRBV9 and TRBJ1-3, reads DSGVTQTPKHLITATGQRVTLRCSPRSGDLSVYWYQQSLDQGLQFLIQYYNGEERAKGNILERFSAQQFPDLHSELNLSSLELGDSALYFCASSAPTGTPGNTIYFGEGSWLTVV.